This T cell receptor beta chain derives from a study of T cells in Graves' hyperthyroidism and ophthalmopathy. Out of more than 8 ml of fresh peripheral blood came the PBMCs. The CDR3 runs 14 residues. V was clipped by 4 bases and J by 3 bases, with 11 bases between them. Germline V CDR1 and CDR2: PRHDT, FYEKMQ (reference sequence). The investigators amplified TCR beta CDR3 regions from RNA transcripts. Initially, a first-round RT-PCR of the TCR CDR3 employed the HTBI primer set. TCRdb used MiXCR to reprocess the multiplex PCR reads, holding one entry per CDR3 protein. Found here are 280,000 or so distinct CDR3 sequences, 13% to 15% of them singletons; the top ten hold around 30%.

The genes are TRBV13 and TRBJ2-3; maybe TRBD1 (6 bases). The specimen was blood. This clonotype originated in a woman aged 50 to 60 with Graves' hyperthyroidism that later progressed to Graves' ophthalmopathy. CDR3 in amino acids: CASSWGRRTDTQYF. In DNA, the CDR3 is TGTGCCAGCAGCTGGGGGCGTCGGACAGATACGCAGTATTTT.